Shown below are 4 T cell receptor beta chains from a single sample sequenced in a study of naive and memory T cell subsets. An equimolar mix of two oligonucleotides served as the beta constant-region primer for TRBC1 and TRBC2. The ligated cDNA underwent four PCR rounds using SP2 and nested alpha and beta constant-region primers. TCRdb re-analysed the UMI-ligation and nested PCR reads in MiXCR, keeping a single row per CDR3 protein. Of 120,000 or so distinct CDR3 sequences listed, about 36% are singletons. Sequences were obtained from central memory CD4+ T cells from blood. The receptor source for this set is a human donor in good health.

The chain couples TRBV6-5 to TRBJ2-2, with D perhaps matching TRBD2 (6 bases). Trimming shortened V by 6 bases and J by 5 bases, and 16 bases separated the two germline ends. CDR1 is MNHEY, CDR2 SVGAGI, per germline. This CDR3 comprises 15 residues. CDR3 protein: CASSLLGTSTGELFF. In DNA form, the CDR3 reads TGTGCCAGCAGCCTCTTGGGGACTTCAACCGGGGAGCTGTTTTTT.

This sequence joins TRBV6-1 and TRBJ1-5, with D perhaps matching TRBD1 (6 bases). V lost 6 bases, J lost 1 base, and 13 bases lay in between. The CDR3 consists of 15 residues. Looked up from germline, CDR1 is MNHNS and CDR2 is SASEGT. This chain's CDR3 is CASRGGQSSNQPQHF. The CDR3 nucleotides are TGTGCCAGCAGAGGAGGACAGTCGAGCAATCAGCCCCAGCATTTT.

V is TRBV27 and J is TRBJ2-3; D uncertain. Germline lookup yields CDR1 MNHEY and CDR2 SMNVEV (reference sequence). The V end lost 5 bases, the J end lost 0 bases, and 9 bases lay between the germline ends. This CDR3 is built from 14 residues. The DNA for the CDR3 is TGTGCCAGCAGTGCTCCCCCTAGCACAGATACGCAGTATTTT. This translates into CASSAPPSTDTQYF.

The table lists this clonotype with a few counts. This chain uses TRBV27 with TRBJ2-7, with 10 bases matching TRBD2. Germline assignment: CDR1 MNHEY and CDR2 SMNVEV (reference sequence). The trim removed 4 bases at V and 5 bases at J, leaving 8 bases unmatched. The CDR3 is 15 residues long. In DNA, the CDR3 is TGTGCCAGCAGTTGGGCTAGCGGGAGTAAAAACGAGCAGTACTTC. Translated: CASSWASGSKNEQYF.